One sample yielded the 24 T cell receptor beta chains listed below, sequenced in a study of blood T cell repertoires in COVID-19. The table came from immunoSEQ multiplex PCR; TCRdb's copy has only in-frame clones and leaves some out. The sample has some 120,000 clones, 70% to 90% seen once; the top ten hold roughly 1.4%. Sample: peripheral blood. These receptors originate from a middle-aged man with acute or convalescent COVID-19.

The chain joins TRBV5-1 to TRBJ2-3, with D possibly matching TRBD1 (5 bases). Germline V lookup: CDR1 SGHRS, CDR2 YFSETQ. V lost 4 bases and J lost 1, with 7 bases in between. The CDR3 length is 13 residues. The CDR3 region is CASSQQGTDTQYF. The CDR3 DNA reads TGCGCCAGCAGCCAACAGGGCACAGATACGCAGTATTTT.

The chain has TRBV6-5 and TRBJ1-3, with D perhaps TRBD1 (5 bases). This CDR3 has 14 amino acids. CDR1 and CDR2 from the germline V gene are MNHEY and SVGAGI. V was trimmed by 6 bases and J by 4 bases, leaving 13 bases between them. For the CDR3, the DNA is TGTGCCAGCAGCTCAGGGCATTCCGGAAACACCATATATTTT. Its translation: CASSSGHSGNTIYF.

The chain has TRBV6-4 and TRBJ2-1, with D possibly TRBD2 on 5 matching bases. Germline CDR1 and CDR2: MRHNA and SNTAGT. This CDR3 has 15 residues. The ends were cut back, 6 bases at V and 3 bases at J, with 15 bases in the middle. The CDR3 sequence: CASSPQAEIYNEQFF. As DNA, the CDR3 is TGTGCCAGCAGCCCCCAAGCGGAGATCTACAATGAGCAGTTCTTC.

The chain links TRBV5-1 to TRBJ1-1; D call uncertain. CDR3 size: 13 residues. The V gene's germline CDR1 is SGHRS and CDR2 YFSETQ. V lost 2 bases and J 1 base, leaving 6 bases between the germline ends. CDR3 loop: CASSFQWNTEAFF. CDR3 nucleotides: TGCGCCAGCAGCTTCCAGTGGAACACTGAAGCTTTCTTT.

V gene TRBV3-1 (or the pseudogene TRBV3-2) combines with J gene TRBJ2-2; 10 nucleotides match TRBD2. The CDR3 totals 15 residues. Looked up from germline, CDR1 is LGHDT and CDR2 is YNNKEL (reference sequence). Unmatched junction bases numbered 1, after V lost 2 bases and J lost 4 bases. CDR3 in amino acids: CASSQLAGVTGELFF. The CDR3 coding sequence is TGTGCCAGCAGCCAACTAGCGGGAGTCACCGGGGAGCTGTTTTTT.

This clone was observed a single time. V and J are TRBV2 and TRBJ2-7, with TRBD1 as a possible D gene (7 bases). The germline V gene has CDR1 SNHLY and CDR2 FYNNEI. With 6 bases removed from V and 7 bases from J, the gap between germline ends came to 19 bases. CDR3 length equals 14 residues. For the CDR3, the DNA is TGTGCCAGCAGGGAGGGGACAGCCTCCGTGGAGCAGTACTTC. This translates into CASREGTASVEQYF.

This chain links TRBV12-1 with TRBJ2-7; TRBD2, the D gene given by the table, was not confirmed from the DNA. TRBV12-1 is deemed a pseudogene. There are 16 residues in the CDR3. CDR3 residues: CASSFKRPDSFYEQYF. CDR3 nucleotides: TGTGCCAGCAGCTTCAAGCGGCCCGACTCTTTCTACGAGCAGTACTTC.

The genes are TRBV2 and TRBJ1-5; D gene ambiguous. V lost 4 bases and J lost 7, with 14 bases in between. Per the germline V gene, CDR1 is SNHLY and CDR2 is FYNNEI. The CDR3 length is 14 residues. CDR3 coding DNA: TGTGCCAGCAGTGGGGTTAGAGGAGGCCAGCCCCAGCATTTT. This gives the protein CASSGVRGGQPQHF.

The genes are TRBV6-5 and TRBJ1-2, with TRBD1 identical over 10 bases. In germline, CDR1 is MNHEY, CDR2 SVGAGI. The CDR3 is 12 residues long. Trimming took 6 bases from V and 6 from J; bases not matched to a gene: 1. CDR3 region: CASRDRGNGYTF. In DNA form, the CDR3 reads TGTGCCAGCAGGGACAGGGGGAATGGCTACACCTTC.

V is TRBV19 and J is TRBJ1-3; D uncertain. V was trimmed by 2 bases and J by 4 bases, leaving 12 bases between them. Germline CDR1 LNHDA, CDR2 SQIVND (reference sequence). The CDR3 consists of 15 residues. CDR3 region: CASSISMNTGNTIYF. Here the CDR3 DNA reads TGTGCCAGTAGTATAAGTATGAACACCGGAAACACCATATATTTT.

The chain is built from TRBV19 and TRBJ2-1; 9 positions agree with TRBD2. V dropped 11 bases and J dropped 4; count of bases not matched to a gene: 9. CDR1 and CDR2 (germline): LNHDA, SQIVND (reference sequence). This CDR3 region has 14 residues. The DNA of the CDR3 is TGTGCCTCCTCCCTAGCGGGGTATTACAATGAGCAGTTCTTC. It yields the protein CASSLAGYYNEQFF.

This clone came up once. This chain uses TRBV10-3 with TRBJ2-3; 12 bases line up with TRBD2. Germline V lookup: CDR1 ENHRY, CDR2 SYGVKD. CDR3 size: 18 residues. V was clipped by 0 bases and J by 2 bases; unmatched bases: 6. CDR3 nucleotide sequence: TGTGCCATCAGTGAGTCCCTAACTAGCGGGGGGACCACAGATACGCAGTATTTT. Amino acid sequence: CAISESLTSGGTTDTQYF.

The chain carries TRBV4-1 and TRBJ1-1, with D unclear. The CDR3 contains 16 residues. Trimming cost V 6 bases and J 5 bases, with 22 bases left between them. Germline values: CDR1 MGHRA, CDR2 YSYEKL. The CDR3 sequence is CASRLGGHAPNTEAFF. Here the CDR3 DNA reads TGCGCCAGCAGATTGGGCGGGCACGCCCCAAATACTGAAGCTTTCTTT.

The table lists this clone with a count of one. Other DNA sequences in the same sample also yield this CDR3. The V gene is TRBV28, the J gene TRBJ2-7, with D tentatively TRBD1 (6 bases). This CDR3 comprises 12 residues. With 2 bases removed from V and 4 bases from J, the gap between germline ends came to 6 bases. The germline V gene has CDR1 MDHEN and CDR2 SYDVKM. CDR3 sequence (DNA): TGTGCCAGCAGTTTAAGGGGGTACGAGCAGTACTTC. It translates to CASSLRGYEQYF.

This clone was detected only a few times. V is TRBV24-1 and J is TRBJ1-1; D is possibly TRBD1 (6 bases). Germline V gene lookup returns CDR1 KGHDR and CDR2 SFDVKD. This CDR3 has 14 amino acids. V dropped 6 bases and J dropped 0 bases, with 10 bases sitting between them. The CDR3 coding sequence is TGTGCCACCAGTCGGGACACTTTGAACACTGAAGCTTTCTTT. Protein product: CATSRDTLNTEAFF.

The chain joins TRBV7-9 to TRBJ2-7; D possibly corresponds to TRBD1 (6 bases). Germline V gene sequence: CDR1 SEHNR, CDR2 FQNEAQ (reference sequence). This CDR3 has 14 residues. Trimming took 5 bases from V and 7 from J, leaving 18 bases between them. This CDR3 is CASSPWGRGEEQYF. CDR3 coding DNA: TGTGCCAGCAGCCCCTGGGGCAGGGGAGAGGAGCAGTACTTC.

The CDR3 sequence is CASRPGQGAYEQYF. CDR3 nucleotide sequence: TGTGCCAGCAGACCCGGACAGGGAGCCTACGAGCAGTACTTC. The genes are TRBV6-6 and TRBJ2-7; 8 bases fit TRBD1. Trimming cost V 6 bases and J 2 bases; bases outside gene matches: 6. The CDR3 is made up of 14 amino acids. Germline V lookup: CDR1 MNHNY, CDR2 SVGAGI (reference sequence).

The chain carries TRBV5-1 and TRBJ1-2, with D perhaps matching TRBD1 (5 bases). Trimming shortened V by 4 bases and J by 3 bases, and 10 bases separated the two germline ends. This CDR3 is built from 13 residues. Germline V gene lookup returns CDR1 SGHRS and CDR2 YFSETQ. The CDR3 sequence is CASSAGSDYGYTF. CDR3 sequence (DNA): TGCGCCAGCAGCGCAGGGTCGGACTATGGCTACACCTTC.

The rearrangement uses TRBV6-5 and TRBJ2-7, with 10 nucleotides matching TRBD2. Per the germline V gene, CDR1 is MNHEY and CDR2 is SVGAGI. The CDR3 sequence is 13 residues long. Trimming took 5 bases from V and 7 from J; bases not matched to a gene: 5. CDR3 in DNA: TGTGCCAGCAGTACGGGACTAGCGAGGGAGCAGTACTTC. Amino acids: CASSTGLAREQYF.

The chain is built from TRBV18 and TRBJ1-1; D call uncertain. The germline V gene has CDR1 KGHSH and CDR2 LQKENI. V shed 7 bases and J shed 1 base, with 16 bases lying between them. This CDR3 is built from 15 residues. CDR3 DNA sequence: TGTGCCAGCTATATGACTCAGCCCCAGAACACTGAAGCTTTCTTT. It encodes CASYMTQPQNTEAFF.

The chain combines TRBV30 with TRBJ1-1, with TRBD1 matching 7 bases. The germline CDR1 and CDR2 sequences are GTSNPN and SVGIG (reference sequence). This CDR3 is 14 amino acids long. With 8 bases clipped from V and 5 bases from J, the junction kept 14 bases outside the gene matches. The CDR3 DNA reads TGTGCCCGAACGCGAAACAGGGGTGGAACTGAAGCTTTCTTT. It encodes CARTRNRGGTEAFF.

The CDR3 protein is CASSQLAGGLDEQYF. The CDR3 DNA follows: TGTGCCAGCAGCCAGCTAGCGGGGGGGCTCGACGAGCAGTACTTC. The chain joins TRBV5-6 to TRBJ2-7, with TRBD2 identical over 12 bases. This CDR3 region has 15 residues. V dropped 4 bases and J dropped 5; count of bases not matched to a gene: 7. From germline, CDR1 is SGHDT and CDR2 YYEEEE. Variable domain in full (rest from reference TRBV5-6 and TRBJ2-7): DAGVTQSPTHLIKTRGQQVTLRCSPKSGHDTVSWYQQALGQGPQFIFQYYEEEERQRGNFPDRFSGHQFPNYSSELNVNALLLGDSALYLCASSQLAGGLDEQYFGPGTRLTVT.

The chain has TRBV5-1 and TRBJ2-3; unclear D gene. The CDR3 consists of 12 residues. V was pared by 2 bases and J by 4 bases, with 5 bases between. Germline CDR1 SGHRS, CDR2 YFSETQ. CDR3 DNA: TGCGCCAGCAGCTTCTCGTCAGATACGCAGTATTTT. Residues: CASSFSSDTQYF.

The V call is TRBV7-8, the J call TRBJ1-4; tentatively, D is TRBD1 (6 bases). CDR3 length: 13 amino acids. Deletions cut 8 bases from V and 5 bases from J, with 12 bases between. In germline, CDR1 is SGHVS, CDR2 FQNEAQ. The CDR3 DNA follows: TGTGCCAGCTCCGACAGGATGAATGAAAAACTGTTTTTT. Translating it yields CASSDRMNEKLFF.